The next 26 T cell receptor beta chains were all read from a single sample in a study of cytomegalovirus exposure and HLA in healthy donors. Sequencing was performed with immunoSEQ multiplex PCR; in TCRdb, only in-frame clones are kept and a portion is missing. Of 110,000 or so clones in the sample, approximately 96% were seen once. The specimen sequenced was PBMCs. All receptors derive from a woman aged 18-29 years in good health and CMV-seronegative.

In DNA, the CDR3 is TGTGCCAGCAGGAGGGATAGCAATCAGCCCCAGCATTTT. This codes for CASRRDSNQPQHF. This sequence joins TRBV28 and TRBJ1-5, with D uncertain. CDR1 is MDHEN, CDR2 SYDVKM, per germline. V shed 6 bases and J shed 0 bases, with 6 bases lying between them. The CDR3 runs 13 residues.

The genes are TRBV7-2 and TRBJ2-6, with a weak D call TRBD2 (7 bases). CDR3 length: 17 residues. V was trimmed by 7 bases and J by 4 bases, leaving 20 bases between them. CDR1 and CDR2 from the germline V gene are SGHTA and FQGNSA. The CDR3 here is CASTLGGTRFGANVLTF. The DNA for the CDR3 is TGTGCCAGCACCCTCGGGGGGACAAGGTTCGGGGCCAACGTCCTGACTTTC.

V usage is TRBV28 and J usage is TRBJ2-1, with 7 bases identical to TRBD2. Losses at the gene ends were 4 bases for V and 11 bases for J; bases not matched to a gene: 8. Germline V gene sequence: CDR1 MDHEN, CDR2 SYDVKM. This CDR3 region has 13 residues. CDR3 residues: CASSSERGGKQFF. The CDR3 bases are TGTGCCAGCAGTTCCGAGCGGGGAGGTAAGCAGTTCTTC.

The genes are TRBV10-3 and TRBJ1-1; D is uncertain. The length of the CDR3 is 13 residues. Trimming took 4 bases from V and 4 from J, leaving 10 bases between them. CDR1 and CDR2 (germline): ENHRY, SYGVKD. The CDR3 DNA reads TGTGCCATCAGTGTGATAGGGAGCACTGAAGCTTTCTTT. This sequence encodes CAISVIGSTEAFF.

The table lists this clone with a count of one. DNA of the CDR3: TGCGCCAGCAGTGAAGTGAGAGGTGGACAGCGGAATGAGCAGTTCTTC. Translation gives CASSEVRGGQRNEQFF. V is TRBV10-2 and J is TRBJ2-1; D possibly corresponds to TRBD1 (6 bases). V shed 3 bases and J shed 7 bases, with 19 bases lying between them. Germline CDR1 and CDR2: WSHSY and SAAADI. The CDR3 is 16 residues long.

V is TRBV6-1 and J is TRBJ2-5; tentative D call: TRBD1 (6 bases). CDR1 is MNHNS, CDR2 SASEGT, per germline. CDR3 length: 16 residues. The ends were cut back, 3 bases at V and 0 bases at J, with 14 bases in the middle. This chain's CDR3 is CASSDPGAAYQETQYF. The CDR3 nucleotides are TGTGCCAGCAGTGACCCAGGGGCAGCCTACCAAGAGACCCAGTACTTC.

The chain combines TRBV4-1 with TRBJ2-2; D gene uncertain. The germline CDR1 and CDR2 sequences are MGHRA and YSYEKL. The CDR3 spans 14 residues. V dropped 3 bases and J dropped 3 bases, with 8 bases sitting between them. The CDR3 spells CASSHGGDTGELFF. CDR3 in DNA: TGCGCCAGCAGCCACGGCGGCGACACCGGGGAGCTGTTTTTT.

The J gene is TRBJ2-3, the V gene TRBV6-1, with a tentative D call TRBD1 (6 bases). CDR3 length equals 16 residues. Germline CDR1 is MNHNS and CDR2 is SASEGT. V was cut by 1 base and J by 2 bases, with 13 bases left in between. Here the CDR3 reads CASSEDPDRTTDTQYF. The CDR3 coding sequence is TGTGCCAGCAGTGAAGATCCCGACAGGACCACAGATACGCAGTATTTT.

This chain joins TRBV6-6 and TRBJ2-7; 7 bases agree with TRBD1. The CDR3 length is 13 residues. With V trimmed by 2 bases and J by 3 bases, 1 base remained unmatched. Germline lookup yields CDR1 MNHNY and CDR2 SVGAGI (reference sequence). The CDR3 sequence is CASSYQGVYEQYF. Written as DNA, the CDR3 is TGTGCCAGCAGTTACCAGGGGGTCTACGAGCAGTACTTC.

The chain is built from TRBV5-1 and TRBJ2-5, with D tentatively TRBD2 (6 bases). CDR1 and CDR2 (germline): SGHRS, YFSETQ. V lost 7 bases and J lost 1, with 14 bases in between. The length of the CDR3 is 14 residues. CDR3 sequence: CASSGGGSQETQYF. The DNA of the CDR3 is TGCGCCAGCTCCGGGGGTGGGAGCCAAGAGACCCAGTACTTC.

The V call is TRBV27, the J call TRBJ1-4; the match to TRBD1 covers 9 bases. Germline loops: CDR1 MNHEY, CDR2 SMNVEV (reference sequence). The V and J ends lost 6 bases and 5 bases, in that order; junction bases with no gene match: 1. The CDR3 consists of 13 residues. CDR3 nucleotide sequence: TGTGCCAGCAGGGGACAGGGAAATGAAAAACTGTTTTTT. Translation: CASRGQGNEKLFF.

CDR3 bases: TGTGCCAGCAGCTGGACAGGGGGGCACTATGGCTACACCTTC. Translation: CASSWTGGHYGYTF. The chain links TRBV7-8 to TRBJ1-2, with 10 positions matching TRBD1. This CDR3 has 14 amino acids. Germline V lookup: CDR1 SGHVS, CDR2 FQNEAQ. The V and J ends lost 4 bases and 3 bases, in that order; junction bases with no gene match: 2.

This sequence joins TRBV28 and TRBJ1-5; D might be TRBD1 (5 bases). Germline CDR1 MDHEN, CDR2 SYDVKM. The CDR3 totals 16 residues. V shed 1 base and J shed 5 bases, with 15 bases lying between them. The DNA for the CDR3 is TGTGCCAGCAGTTTATTCGGAGAAGGGGTCCATCAGCCCCAGCATTTT. Amino acid sequence: CASSLFGEGVHQPQHF.

This clone has only one observation. The chain recombines TRBV7-2 with TRBJ1-3; D is ambiguous. CDR3 length equals 14 residues. V was clipped by 3 bases and J by 4 bases, with 10 bases between them. Germline lookup yields CDR1 SGHTA and CDR2 FQGNSA. The CDR3 DNA reads as TGTGCCAGCAGCTTGGAGCCTCTGGGAAACACCATATATTTT. It translates to CASSLEPLGNTIYF.

The rearrangement uses TRBV7-2 and TRBJ1-4; TRBD1 aligns across 7 bases. There are 15 residues in the CDR3. The J segment lost 2 bases and the V segment lost 3 bases, leaving 3 bases of the junction unmatched. The V gene's germline CDR1 is SGHTA and CDR2 FQGNSA. This chain's CDR3 is CASSFTGVTNEKLFF. DNA for the CDR3: TGTGCCAGCAGCTTCACAGGGGTGACTAATGAAAAACTGTTTTTT.

The rearrangement joins TRBV5-1 to TRBJ2-7; the D gene is possibly TRBD1 (5 bases). This CDR3 region has 14 residues. V lost 0 bases and J 2 bases, leaving 9 bases between the germline ends. The germline gives CDR1 SGHRS, CDR2 YFSETQ. CDR3 sequence: CASSLEAGTYEQYF. The CDR3 DNA reads as TGCGCCAGCAGCTTGGAGGCAGGGACCTACGAGCAGTACTTC.

The chain has TRBV6-1 and TRBJ2-7; D might be TRBD2 (6 bases). Trimming stripped 8 bases from V and 4 bases from J, with 9 bases between. This CDR3 is 11 amino acids long. Germline CDR1 and CDR2: MNHNS and SASEGT. DNA for the CDR3: TGTGCCAGCGCGGGACTGTACGAGCAGTACTTC. Encoded protein: CASAGLYEQYF.

This chain joins TRBV15 and TRBJ1-2; maybe TRBD1 (5 bases). The germline gives CDR1 LNHNV, CDR2 YYDKDF (reference sequence). V shed 5 bases and J shed 2 bases, with 12 bases lying between them. The CDR3 loop spans 14 amino acids. The CDR3 loop is CATSRGGDNYGYTF. The CDR3 nucleotides read TGTGCCACCAGCCGTGGGGGGGACAACTATGGCTACACCTTC.

This clone was seen repeatedly, ten times or more. The chain is built from TRBV7-6 and TRBJ2-2, with 8 nucleotides matching TRBD1. Per the germline V gene, CDR1 is SGHVS and CDR2 is FNYEAQ. This CDR3 is built from 15 residues. J was trimmed by 5 bases and V by 6 bases; bases with no gene match: 8. The CDR3 coding sequence is TGTGCCAGCAGGGTTGGGACAGGAATGACCGGGGAGCTGTTTTTT. Translation: CASRVGTGMTGELFF.

The chain combines TRBV5-1 with TRBJ2-2; maybe TRBD2 (6 bases). The length of the CDR3 is 14 residues. V was trimmed by 4 bases and J by 3 bases, leaving 10 bases between them. CDR1 is SGHRS, CDR2 YFSETQ, per germline. CDR3 protein: CASSPTGDTGELFF. The CDR3 nucleotides read TGCGCCAGCAGCCCGACGGGGGACACCGGGGAGCTGTTTTTT.

The J gene is TRBJ1-6, the V gene TRBV19; no firm D call. Trimming took off 5 bases at V and 8 bases at J, with 10 bases between the two ends. Germline CDR1 reads LNHDA; CDR2 reads SQIVND (reference sequence). The CDR3 is 13 amino acids. The CDR3 DNA sequence: TGTGCCAGTAGTCCCGCGTTTGATTCACCCCTCCACTTT. Translated, it gives CASSPAFDSPLHF.

The DNA of the CDR3 is TGTGCCAGCACCCGGGGGACAGGGGGAAGAAACACCATATATTTT. Translation: CASTRGTGGRNTIYF. This chain uses TRBV6-1 with TRBJ1-3, with 11 bases that match TRBD1. Per germline, CDR1 MNHNS and CDR2 SASEGT. J gave up 5 bases and V 7 bases, and 7 bases lay outside the gene matches. The CDR3 is 15 amino acids.

The chain uses TRBV7-2 and TRBJ1-5; TRBD1 agrees at 8 bases. With 2 bases clipped from V and 0 bases from J, the junction kept 6 bases outside the gene matches. The germline CDR1 and CDR2 sequences are SGHTA and FQGNSA. The CDR3 has 17 amino acids. CDR3 coding DNA: TGTGCCAGCAGCTTAAGGACAGGGACCTATAGCAATCAGCCCCAGCATTTT. This translates into CASSLRTGTYSNQPQHF.

The chain recombines TRBV28 with TRBJ1-4; a possible D gene is TRBD1 (5 bases). Germline assignment: CDR1 MDHEN and CDR2 SYDVKM. V was clipped by 6 bases and J by 10 bases, with 21 bases between them. CDR3 length: 15 amino acids. The CDR3 reads CASSLGGGNVRKLFF. Written as DNA, the CDR3 is TGTGCCAGCAGCCTCGGGGGGGGAAACGTGAGAAAACTGTTTTTT.

The count of this clone is one. The rearrangement joins TRBV6-1 to TRBJ1-4; the D gene is possibly TRBD1 (6 bases). Trimming took 2 bases from V and 7 from J, leaving 17 bases between them. The CDR3 is made up of 16 amino acids. Per the germline V gene, CDR1 is MNHNS and CDR2 is SASEGT. This CDR3 is CASSERPLGGGEKLFF. CDR3 in DNA: TGTGCCAGCAGTGAACGGCCTTTAGGGGGGGGTGAAAAACTGTTTTTT.

A single count supports this clone. The chain couples TRBV18 to TRBJ2-1; D call uncertain. V shed 4 bases and J shed 6 bases, with 7 bases lying between them. This CDR3 spans 12 amino acids. Germline lookup yields CDR1 KGHSH and CDR2 LQKENI. For the CDR3, the DNA is TGTGCCAGCTCACGAGAACTCAATGAGCAGTTCTTC. Its protein is CASSRELNEQFF.